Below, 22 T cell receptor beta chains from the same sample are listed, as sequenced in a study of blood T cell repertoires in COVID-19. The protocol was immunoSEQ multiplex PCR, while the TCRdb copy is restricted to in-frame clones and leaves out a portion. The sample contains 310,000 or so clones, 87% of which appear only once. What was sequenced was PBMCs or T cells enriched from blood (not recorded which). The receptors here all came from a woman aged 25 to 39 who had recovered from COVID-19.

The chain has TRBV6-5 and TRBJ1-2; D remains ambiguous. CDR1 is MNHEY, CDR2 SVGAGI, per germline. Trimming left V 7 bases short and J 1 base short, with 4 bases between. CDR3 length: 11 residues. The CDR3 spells CASNRNYGYTF. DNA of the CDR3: TGTGCCAGCAATCGTAACTATGGCTACACCTTC.

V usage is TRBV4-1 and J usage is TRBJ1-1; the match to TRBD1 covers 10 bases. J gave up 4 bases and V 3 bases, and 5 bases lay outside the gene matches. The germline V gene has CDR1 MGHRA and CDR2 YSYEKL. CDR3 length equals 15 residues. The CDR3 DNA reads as TGCGCCAGCAGCCACCAGGGACAGGGGCTCACTGAAGCTTTCTTT. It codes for CASSHQGQGLTEAFF.

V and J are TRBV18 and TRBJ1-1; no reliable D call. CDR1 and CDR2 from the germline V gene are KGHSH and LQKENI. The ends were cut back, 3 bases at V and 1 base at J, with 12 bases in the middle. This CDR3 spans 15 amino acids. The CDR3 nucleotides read TGTGCCAGCTCACCGATCGGGAGCAGGAACACTGAAGCTTTCTTT. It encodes CASSPIGSRNTEAFF.

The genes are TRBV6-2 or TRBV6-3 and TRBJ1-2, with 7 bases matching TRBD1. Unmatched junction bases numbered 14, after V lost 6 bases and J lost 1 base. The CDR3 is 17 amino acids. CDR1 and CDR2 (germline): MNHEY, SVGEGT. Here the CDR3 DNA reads TGTGCCAGCAGCTCCCCGGGACAGCAAAGGCGTAACTATGGCTACACCTTC. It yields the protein CASSSPGQQRRNYGYTF.

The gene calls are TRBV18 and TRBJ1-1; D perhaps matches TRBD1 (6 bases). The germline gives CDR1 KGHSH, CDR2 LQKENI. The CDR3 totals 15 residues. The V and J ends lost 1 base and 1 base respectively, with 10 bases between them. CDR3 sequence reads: CASSPRGQRNTEAFF. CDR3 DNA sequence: TGTGCCAGCTCACCACGCGGACAGCGGAACACTGAAGCTTTCTTT. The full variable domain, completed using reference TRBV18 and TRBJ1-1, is NAGVMQNPRHLVRRRGQEARLRCSPMKGHSHVYWYRQLPEEGLKFMVYLQKENIIDESGMPKERFSAEFPKEGPSILRIQQVVRGDSAAYFCASSPRGQRNTEAFFGQGTRLTVV.

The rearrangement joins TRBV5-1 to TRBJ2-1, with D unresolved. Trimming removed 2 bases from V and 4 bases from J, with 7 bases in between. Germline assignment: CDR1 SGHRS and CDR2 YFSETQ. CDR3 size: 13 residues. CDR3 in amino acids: CASSLSRYNEQFF. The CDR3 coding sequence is TGCGCCAGCAGCTTATCCAGGTACAATGAGCAGTTCTTC. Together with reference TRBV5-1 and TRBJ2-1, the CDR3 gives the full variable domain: KAGVTQTPRYLIKTRGQQVTLSCSPISGHRSVSWYQQTPGQGLQFLFEYFSETQRNKGNFPGRFSGRQFSNSRSEMNVSTLELGDSALYLCASSLSRYNEQFFGPGTRLTVL.

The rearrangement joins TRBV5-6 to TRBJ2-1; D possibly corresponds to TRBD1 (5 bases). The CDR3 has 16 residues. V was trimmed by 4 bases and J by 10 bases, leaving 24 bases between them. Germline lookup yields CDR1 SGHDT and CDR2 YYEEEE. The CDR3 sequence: CASSKDARALRMEQFF. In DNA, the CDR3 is TGTGCCAGCAGCAAAGACGCCAGGGCCCTACGTATGGAGCAGTTCTTC.

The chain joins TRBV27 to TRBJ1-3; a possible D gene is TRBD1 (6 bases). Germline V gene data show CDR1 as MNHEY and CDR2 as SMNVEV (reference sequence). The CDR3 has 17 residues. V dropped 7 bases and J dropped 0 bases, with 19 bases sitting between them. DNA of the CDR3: TGTGCCAGCATAAGAGGAGACCGGGACACCTCTGGAAACACCATATATTTT. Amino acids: CASIRGDRDTSGNTIYF.

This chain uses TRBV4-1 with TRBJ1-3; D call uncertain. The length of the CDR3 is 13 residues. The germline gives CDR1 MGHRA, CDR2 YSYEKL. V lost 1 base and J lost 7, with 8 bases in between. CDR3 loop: CASSQVVLNTIYF. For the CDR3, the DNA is TGCGCCAGCAGCCAAGTCGTCCTCAACACCATATATTTT.

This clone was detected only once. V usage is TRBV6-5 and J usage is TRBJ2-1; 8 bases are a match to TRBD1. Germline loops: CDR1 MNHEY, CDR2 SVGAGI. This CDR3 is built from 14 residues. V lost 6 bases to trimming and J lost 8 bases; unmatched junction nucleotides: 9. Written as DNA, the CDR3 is TGTGCCAGCAGCCCATCAGGGGGCTGGGATGAGCAGTTCTTC. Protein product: CASSPSGGWDEQFF.

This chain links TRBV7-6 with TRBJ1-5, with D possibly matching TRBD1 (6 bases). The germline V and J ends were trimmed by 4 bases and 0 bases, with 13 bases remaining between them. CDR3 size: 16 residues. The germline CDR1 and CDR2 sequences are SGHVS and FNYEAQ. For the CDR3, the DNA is TGTGCCAGCAGCTCCCAGACAGGCAATAGCAATCAGCCCCAGCATTTT. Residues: CASSSQTGNSNQPQHF.

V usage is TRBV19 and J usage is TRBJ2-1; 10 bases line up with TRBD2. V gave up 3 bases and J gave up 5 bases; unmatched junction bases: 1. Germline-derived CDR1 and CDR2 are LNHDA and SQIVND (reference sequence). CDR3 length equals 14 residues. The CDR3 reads CASSISGGDNEQFF. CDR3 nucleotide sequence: TGTGCCAGTAGTATCAGCGGGGGGGACAATGAGCAGTTCTTC.

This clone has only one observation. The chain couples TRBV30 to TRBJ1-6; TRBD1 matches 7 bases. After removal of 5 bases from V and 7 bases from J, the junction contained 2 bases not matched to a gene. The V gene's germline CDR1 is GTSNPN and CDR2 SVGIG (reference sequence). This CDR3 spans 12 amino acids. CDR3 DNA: TGTGCCTGGGCGACAGGGAATTCACCCCTCCACTTT. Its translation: CAWATGNSPLHF.

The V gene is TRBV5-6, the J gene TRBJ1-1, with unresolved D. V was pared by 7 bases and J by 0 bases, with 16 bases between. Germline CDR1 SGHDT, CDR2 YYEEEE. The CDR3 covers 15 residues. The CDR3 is CASSEGGSMNTEAFF. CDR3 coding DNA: TGTGCCAGCTCCGAGGGAGGGAGCATGAACACTGAAGCTTTCTTT.

DNA of the CDR3: TGTGCCAGCAGTGAGTTGGCGGACGCGCGGGTCGGGGAGCTGTTTTTT. Protein product: CASSELADARVGELFF. V is TRBV2 and J is TRBJ2-2; D is perhaps TRBD2 (5 bases). V dropped 3 bases and J dropped 7 bases, with 18 bases sitting between them. This CDR3 is 16 amino acids long. CDR1 and CDR2 from the germline V gene are SNHLY and FYNNEI.

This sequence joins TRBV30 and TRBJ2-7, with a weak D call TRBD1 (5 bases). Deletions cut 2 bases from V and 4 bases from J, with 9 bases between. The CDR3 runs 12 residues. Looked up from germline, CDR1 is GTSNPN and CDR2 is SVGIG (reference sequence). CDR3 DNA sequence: TGTGCCTGGAGTCAGGGCTTTTACGAGCAGTACTTC. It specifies CAWSQGFYEQYF. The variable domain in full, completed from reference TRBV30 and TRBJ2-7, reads SQTIHQWPATLVQPVGSPLSLECTVEGTSNPNLYWYRQAAGRGLQLLFYSVGIGQISSEVPQNLSASRPQDRQFILSSKKLLLSDSGFYLCAWSQGFYEQYFGPGTRLTVT.

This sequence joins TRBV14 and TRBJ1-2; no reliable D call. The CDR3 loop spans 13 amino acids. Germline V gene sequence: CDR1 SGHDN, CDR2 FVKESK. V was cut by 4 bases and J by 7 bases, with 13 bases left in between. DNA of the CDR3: TGTGCCAGCAGCCTAAAACCGGACTCTGGCTACACCTTC. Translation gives CASSLKPDSGYTF.

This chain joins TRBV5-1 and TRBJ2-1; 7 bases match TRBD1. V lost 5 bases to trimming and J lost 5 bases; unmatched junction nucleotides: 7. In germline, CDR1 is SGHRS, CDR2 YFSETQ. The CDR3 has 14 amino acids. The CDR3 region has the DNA TGCGCCAGCAGACCCGGGACAGACAACAATGAGCAGTTCTTC. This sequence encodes CASRPGTDNNEQFF.

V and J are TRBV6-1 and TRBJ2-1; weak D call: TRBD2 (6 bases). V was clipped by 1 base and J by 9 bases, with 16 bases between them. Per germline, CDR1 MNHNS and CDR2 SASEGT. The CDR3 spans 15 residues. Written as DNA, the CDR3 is TGTGCCAGCAGTGAAGTGTGGGACTCCTCCGGTGAGCAGTTCTTC. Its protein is CASSEVWDSSGEQFF.

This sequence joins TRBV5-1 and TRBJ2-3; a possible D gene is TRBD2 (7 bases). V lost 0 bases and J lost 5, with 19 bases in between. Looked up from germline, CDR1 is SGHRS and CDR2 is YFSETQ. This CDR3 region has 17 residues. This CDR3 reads CASSLEPPGGAVDTQYF. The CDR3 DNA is TGCGCCAGCAGCTTGGAACCCCCGGGGGGCGCGGTAGATACGCAGTATTTT. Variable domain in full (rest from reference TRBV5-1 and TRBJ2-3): KAGVTQTPRYLIKTRGQQVTLSCSPISGHRSVSWYQQTPGQGLQFLFEYFSETQRNKGNFPGRFSGRQFSNSRSEMNVSTLELGDSALYLCASSLEPPGGAVDTQYFGPGTRLTVL.

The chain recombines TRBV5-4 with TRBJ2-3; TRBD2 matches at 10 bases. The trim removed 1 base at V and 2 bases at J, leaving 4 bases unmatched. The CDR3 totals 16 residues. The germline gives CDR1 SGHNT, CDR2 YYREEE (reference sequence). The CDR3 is CASSLPSGGITDTQYF. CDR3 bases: TGTGCCAGCAGCTTGCCTAGCGGGGGCATCACAGATACGCAGTATTTT.

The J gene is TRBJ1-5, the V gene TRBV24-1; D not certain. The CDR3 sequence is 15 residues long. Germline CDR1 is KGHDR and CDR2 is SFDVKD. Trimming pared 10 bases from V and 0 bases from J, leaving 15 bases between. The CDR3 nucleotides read TGTGCCACGGGGAGGTCAGCTTATAGCAATCAGCCCCAGCATTTT. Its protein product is CATGRSAYSNQPQHF.